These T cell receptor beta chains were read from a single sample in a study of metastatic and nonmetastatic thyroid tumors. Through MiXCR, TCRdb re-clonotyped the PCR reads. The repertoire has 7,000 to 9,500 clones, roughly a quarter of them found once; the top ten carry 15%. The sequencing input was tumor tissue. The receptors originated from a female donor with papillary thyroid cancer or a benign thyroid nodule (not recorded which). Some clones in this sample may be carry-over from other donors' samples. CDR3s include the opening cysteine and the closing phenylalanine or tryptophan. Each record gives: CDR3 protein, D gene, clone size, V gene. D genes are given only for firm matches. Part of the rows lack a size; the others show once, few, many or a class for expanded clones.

CSARDRESYGYTF TRBD1 . TRBV20-1
CASSAERGNKQFF . . TRBV2
CASSLLQGAKTEAFF TRBD1 . TRBV7-2
CASSQDQASESSYNEQFF . many TRBV3-1
CASSLGGHNEQFF . medium-sized TRBV7-9
CASSSTGGFAGPSQPQHF . medium-sized TRBV27
CASSDSTNEKLFF . many TRBV6-1
CVSSGGQYGYTF . . TRBV7-8
CASSLIGQGGYEQYF TRBD1 . TRBV5-5
CASRQTGAGNTIYF . . TRBV11-2
CSSSFGYGANTIYF . . TRBV11-2
CASSYLGGNSPLHF . medium-sized TRBV28
CASSQATGGPYNEQFF TRBD1 many TRBV3-1
CASSLAGGRNTEAFF . . TRBV11-2
CASSLGGEGGYTF . few TRBV28
CATNRSTSGGDYNEQLF TRBD2 . TRBV24-1